These 31 T cell receptor beta chains came from one sample sequenced in a study of neoadjuvant nivolumab and ipilimumab in lung cancer. Libraries were prepared by immunoSEQ multiplex PCR; TCRdb keeps only in-frame clonotypes and omits some of them. Found here are tens of thousands of clones, more than 85% of them singletons; the top ten hold around 3.6%. The source was blood, collected before neoadjuvant nivolumab, alone or with ipilimumab. The receptors shown here come from an adult with non-small cell lung cancer. Some clones in this sample may be carry-over from other donors' samples.

The chain carries TRBV29-1 and TRBJ2-1, with TRBD2 matching over 11 bases. V lost 7 bases and J lost 10; bases outside the gene matches: 12. The length of the CDR3 is 14 residues. The germline CDR1 and CDR2 sequences are SQVTM and ANQGSEA. CDR3 in amino acids: CSAPELAGAGEQFF. For the CDR3, the DNA is TGCAGCGCTCCCGAACTAGCGGGAGCTGGAGAGCAGTTCTTC.

The chain employs TRBV10-2 and TRBJ2-3; D gene uncertain. The CDR3 sequence is 16 residues long. V lost 0 bases, J lost 11 bases, and 21 bases lay in between. Germline V gene lookup returns CDR1 WSHSY and CDR2 SAAADI. DNA for the CDR3: TGCGCCAGCAGTGAGTCCGATTTGATGACTCGCCTTTTGCAGTATTTT. Protein sequence: CASSESDLMTRLLQYF.

The chain carries TRBV5-4 and TRBJ2-1, with 11 bases matching TRBD2. The CDR3 has 14 residues. Looked up from germline, CDR1 is SGHNT and CDR2 is YYREEE (reference sequence). V gave up 5 bases and J gave up 9 bases; unmatched junction bases: 7. For the CDR3, the DNA is TGTGCCAGCAGAGTAGCGGGAGGGCGACTTGAGCAGTTCTTC. Translating it yields CASRVAGGRLEQFF.

This clone was seen just once. This chain connects TRBV5-1 to TRBJ2-7; D is ambiguous. The germline V gene encodes CDR1 SGHRS and CDR2 YFSETQ. V lost 0 bases, J lost 2 bases, and 9 bases lay in between. The CDR3 has 14 amino acids. The CDR3, as DNA: TGCGCCAGCAGCTTGGCCATGGAACCCTACGAGCAGTACTTC. It translates to CASSLAMEPYEQYF.

The V and J genes are TRBV18 and TRBJ1-2, with D perhaps TRBD1 (5 bases). Germline loops: CDR1 KGHSH, CDR2 LQKENI. The V end was cut by 2 bases, the J end by 0 bases, with 7 bases between. This CDR3 has 14 amino acids. As DNA, the CDR3 is TGTGCCAGCTCACCAGAGGGGACTAACTATGGCTACACCTTC. Translated: CASSPEGTNYGYTF.

The rearrangement joins TRBV9 to TRBJ2-1, with 12 bases fitting TRBD2. The CDR3 sequence is 17 residues long. The ends lost 3 bases at V and 8 bases at J; junction bases unmatched: 12. CDR1 and CDR2 from the germline V gene are SGDLS and YYNGEE. The CDR3 DNA reads as TGTGCCAGCAGCGCCCGATCGACTAGCGGGAGAATCGATGAGCAGTTCTTC. Its translation: CASSARSTSGRIDEQFF. The variable domain in full, with the rest retrieved from reference TRBV9 and TRBJ2-1, is DSGVTQTPKHLITATGQRVTLRCSPRSGDLSVYWYQQSLDQGLQFLIQYYNGEERAKGNILERFSAQQFPDLHSELNLSSLELGDSALYFCASSARSTSGRIDEQFFGPGTRLTVL.

This sequence joins TRBV5-5 and TRBJ2-7, with 16 nucleotides matching TRBD2. After removal of 3 bases from V and 2 bases from J, the junction contained 5 bases not matched to a gene. The CDR3 is 17 residues long. The germline CDR1 and CDR2 sequences are SGHKS and YYEKEE (reference sequence). CDR3 amino acids: CASSWGLAGGLAYEQYF. In DNA form, the CDR3 reads TGTGCCAGCAGCTGGGGACTAGCGGGAGGGCTAGCCTACGAGCAGTACTTC.

The chain uses TRBV25-1 and TRBJ1-2; unclear D gene. Trimming shortened V by 3 bases and J by 2 bases, and 13 bases separated the two germline ends. This CDR3 comprises 15 residues. The V gene's germline CDR1 is MGHDK and CDR2 SYGVNS. The DNA for the CDR3 is TGTGCCAGCAGTGACCCCCGGCAGGCAAACTATGGCTACACCTTC. Amino acids: CASSDPRQANYGYTF.

DNA of the CDR3: TGTGCCAGCAGCTTCCTGGACAGGGCGGGCTACGAGCAGTACTTC. Translation: CASSFLDRAGYEQYF. The rearrangement uses TRBV5-4 and TRBJ2-7; TRBD1 matches 8 bases. CDR1 and CDR2 from the germline V gene are SGHNT and YYREEE (reference sequence). The CDR3 is 15 residues long. J lost 3 bases, V lost 2 bases, and 7 bases had no gene match.

This chain connects TRBV4-3 to TRBJ1-2; possible D gene TRBD1, 5 bases. The V end lost 0 bases, the J end lost 4 bases, and 12 bases lay between the germline ends. CDR1 is LGHNA, CDR2 YSLEER, per germline. CDR3 length: 15 amino acids. CDR3 residues: CASSQDSGWPYGYTF. The CDR3 coding sequence is TGCGCCAGCAGCCAAGACTCAGGGTGGCCCTATGGCTACACCTTC.

The chain has TRBV11-2 and TRBJ2-5; D uncertain. CDR1 SGHAT and CDR2 FQNNGV come from the germline V gene. The CDR3 is 14 residues long. Trimming left V 5 bases short and J 1 base short, with 11 bases between. As DNA, the CDR3 is TGTGCCAGCAGCCCAGAACAGCCCCAAGAGACCCAGTACTTC. Residues: CASSPEQPQETQYF.

The V call is TRBV6-6, the J call TRBJ2-3, with D possibly matching TRBD1 (6 bases). This CDR3 is built from 16 residues. The V end was cut by 5 bases, the J end by 2 bases, with 17 bases between. CDR1 is MNHNY and CDR2 is SVGAGI in the germline V gene (reference sequence). CDR3 loop: CASSPPQGITTDTQYF. The CDR3 nucleotides read TGTGCCAGCAGTCCGCCCCAGGGGATAACCACAGATACGCAGTATTTT.

J is TRBJ2-1 and V is TRBV5-4, with 8 nucleotides matching TRBD2. Germline V gives CDR1 SGHNT, CDR2 YYREEE (reference sequence). Trimming cost V 6 bases and J 6 bases; bases outside gene matches: 11. The CDR3 extends over 15 amino acids. The CDR3: CASTPGLDLANEQFF. CDR3 bases: TGTGCCAGCACCCCGGGACTAGATCTCGCCAATGAGCAGTTCTTC.

Details on this clone: The junction shows a germline mismatch at one end, possibly a read error. The rearrangement uses TRBV5-5 and TRBJ2-2, with D possibly matching TRBD2 (6 bases). The CDR3 runs 15 residues. Germline CDR1 reads SGHKS; CDR2 reads YYEKEE (reference sequence). The CDR3 region has the DNA TGTGCCAGCAGTTTGGGGGGAACGAACACCGGGGAGCTGTTTTTT. Translating it yields CASSLGGTNTGELFF.

The chain links TRBV20-1 to TRBJ2-7; tentatively, D is TRBD1 (6 bases). V lost 4 bases, J lost 7 bases, and 11 bases lay in between. CDR1 is DFQATT, CDR2 SNEGSKA, per germline (reference sequence). The CDR3 covers 11 residues. For the CDR3, the DNA is TGCAGTGCTAATGGGGGCCAGGAGCAGTACTTC. Residues: CSANGGQEQYF.

This chain's CDR3 is CASSFRGGETQYF. The CDR3 DNA reads as TGTGCCAGCAGCTTCCGTGGGGGGGAGACCCAGTACTTC. V usage is TRBV7-6 and J usage is TRBJ2-5; tentative D call: TRBD2 (6 bases). Trimming took 3 bases from V and 5 from J, leaving 10 bases between them. Germline-derived CDR1 and CDR2 are SGHVS and FNYEAQ. This CDR3 is built from 13 residues.

The V call is TRBV19, the J call TRBJ2-7; possible D gene TRBD1, 6 bases. There are 12 residues in the CDR3. V shed 10 bases and J shed 9 bases, with 19 bases lying between them. The germline V gene encodes CDR1 LNHDA and CDR2 SQIVND (reference sequence). CDR3 in DNA: TGTGCCACCTCACACAGGGAAACAACGCAGTACTTC. Its translation is CATSHRETTQYF.

The J gene is TRBJ1-5, the V gene TRBV6-1, with 7 bases that match TRBD1. The CDR3 consists of 15 residues. In germline, CDR1 is MNHNS, CDR2 SASEGT. Trimming removed 6 bases from V and 1 base from J; junction bases left unmatched: 6. CDR3 amino acids: CASRRDRSSNQPQHF. In DNA, the CDR3 is TGTGCCAGCAGGAGGGACAGATCGAGCAATCAGCCCCAGCATTTT.

The rearrangement joins TRBV7-9 to TRBJ2-7; 9 bases align to TRBD2. Trimming at V came to 3 bases and at J to 4 bases, leaving 4 bases not matched to a gene. This CDR3 comprises 14 residues. Germline values: CDR1 SEHNR, CDR2 FQNEAQ (reference sequence). The CDR3 is CASSFLTSGYEQYF. The CDR3 DNA reads as TGTGCCAGCAGCTTTCTGACTAGCGGATACGAGCAGTACTTC.

V gene TRBV10-2 combines with J gene TRBJ2-5; 11 bases are shared with TRBD2. Looked up from germline, CDR1 is WSHSY and CDR2 is SAAADI. The CDR3 is 15 amino acids. Germline trimming cut 6 bases from V and 3 bases from J; bases unmatched to any gene: 6. Here the CDR3 reads CASRSPGLAEETQYF. The CDR3 nucleotides read TGCGCCAGCAGGAGCCCGGGACTAGCGGAAGAGACCCAGTACTTC.

The chain employs TRBV2 and TRBJ2-3, with D perhaps matching TRBD2 (7 bases). V lost 6 bases and J 0 bases, leaving 16 bases between the germline ends. The CDR3 runs 16 residues. Germline CDR1 and CDR2: SNHLY and FYNNEI. The CDR3 nucleotides are TGTGCCAGCAGCGTGAGGGGGGGGTCCAGCACAGATACGCAGTATTTT. Amino acid sequence: CASSVRGGSSTDTQYF. Full variable domain (outside the CDR3, taken from reference TRBV2 and TRBJ2-3): EPEVTQTPSHQVTQMGQEVILRCVPISNHLYFYWYRQILGQKVEFLVSFYNNEISEKSEIFDDQFSVERPDGSNFTLKIRSTKLEDSAMYFCASSVRGGSSTDTQYFGPGTRLTVL.

The V call is TRBV7-9, the J call TRBJ2-7, with TRBD2 matching 12 bases. The V gene's germline CDR1 is SEHNR and CDR2 FQNEAQ (reference sequence). V lost 5 bases, J lost 2 bases, and 7 bases stayed unmatched. CDR3 length: 16 residues. The DNA of the CDR3 is TGTGCCAGCAGCCCCCATCGGACTAGCGGGACCTACGAGCAGTACTTC. This translates into CASSPHRTSGTYEQYF.

This chain's CDR3 is CASSVGWLGNTIYF. The CDR3 DNA reads TGTGCCAGCAGCGTAGGGTGGCTCGGAAACACCATATATTTT. The chain joins TRBV9 to TRBJ1-3; D ambiguous. Germline lookup yields CDR1 SGDLS and CDR2 YYNGEE. Deletions cut 0 bases from V and 4 bases from J, with 8 bases between. The CDR3 consists of 14 residues.

In its sample, this clone was seen once. The V gene is TRBV6-6, the J gene TRBJ2-2; D is ambiguous. This CDR3 region has 15 residues. Germline values: CDR1 MNHNY, CDR2 SVGAGI (reference sequence). Trimming stripped 5 bases from V and 1 base from J, with 11 bases between. CDR3 sequence reads: CASSPRPQNTGELFF. For the CDR3, the DNA is TGTGCCAGCAGTCCGCGGCCTCAGAACACCGGGGAGCTGTTTTTT.

This chain connects TRBV9 to TRBJ2-5; tentatively, D is TRBD2 (6 bases). Germline V CDR1 and CDR2: SGDLS, YYNGEE. Trimming left V 4 bases short and J 3 bases short, with 10 bases between. The CDR3 has 13 residues. CDR3 residues: CASSPGTEETQYF. For the CDR3, the DNA is TGTGCCAGCAGCCCCGGGACTGAAGAGACCCAGTACTTC.

This clone turned up a few times. Here the CDR3 DNA reads TGTGCCAGCAGCTCCCCCGGGGACGAGCAGTACTTC. This translates into CASSSPGDEQYF. The gene calls are TRBV5-4 and TRBJ2-7; weak D call: TRBD2 (5 bases). CDR1 is SGHNT, CDR2 YYREEE, per germline (reference sequence). With 3 bases removed from V and 5 bases from J, the gap between germline ends came to 9 bases. The CDR3 totals 12 residues.

This sequence joins TRBV12-5 and TRBJ2-1; D uncertain. Trimming shortened V by 2 bases and J by 9 bases, and 11 bases separated the two germline ends. This CDR3 comprises 13 residues. Germline V gives CDR1 LGHNT, CDR2 FRNRAP. CDR3 sequence reads: CASGLRHEAEQFF. CDR3 nucleotide sequence: TGTGCTAGTGGTTTGCGCCACGAGGCTGAGCAGTTCTTC.

The rearrangement joins TRBV2 to TRBJ1-5, with D possibly being TRBD1 (5 bases). Trimming cost V 11 bases and J 0 bases, with 17 bases left between them. This CDR3 is built from 15 residues. Germline CDR1 reads SNHLY; CDR2 reads FYNNEI. Written as DNA, the CDR3 is TGTGCCGGCAAGCGGGACGGTAATAGCAATCAGCCCCAGCATTTT. It codes for CAGKRDGNSNQPQHF.

This clone appeared a single time. The chain couples TRBV10-1 to TRBJ2-3; D is possibly TRBD1 (5 bases). The CDR3 contains 13 residues. Germline lookup yields CDR1 WNHNN and CDR2 SYGVQD (reference sequence). V lost 4 bases to trimming and J lost 2 bases, with 7 bases between them. DNA of the CDR3: TGCGCCAGCAGTGCAGGGTACACAGATACGCAGTATTTT. Residues: CASSAGYTDTQYF.

The chain couples TRBV27 to TRBJ2-2; a possible D gene is TRBD1 (5 bases). Trimming took 8 bases from V and 6 from J, leaving 16 bases between them. From germline, CDR1 is MNHEY and CDR2 SMNVEV (reference sequence). CDR3 length equals 14 residues. CDR3 coding DNA: TGTGCCAGCTGGGGCAGGCGGTGGGCCGGGGAGCTGTTTTTT. Translation: CASWGRRWAGELFF.

The J gene is TRBJ2-7, the V gene TRBV7-9, with 9 bases identical to TRBD2. Germline V CDR1 and CDR2: SEHNR, FQNEAQ (reference sequence). This CDR3 has 15 residues. V lost 1 base to trimming and J lost 6 bases; unmatched junction nucleotides: 7. CDR3: CASSLGASGNGEQYF. The CDR3, as DNA: TGTGCCAGCAGCTTAGGTGCTAGCGGGAACGGCGAGCAGTACTTC. Together with reference TRBV7-9 and TRBJ2-7, the CDR3 gives the full variable domain: DTGVSQNPRHKITKRGQNVTFRCDPISEHNRLYWYRQTLGQGPEFLTYFQNEAQLEKSRLLSDRFSAERPKGSFSTLEIQRTEQGDSAMYLCASSLGASGNGEQYFGPGTRLTVT.